Listed here are 2 T cell receptor beta chains from one sample, sequenced in a study of tissue T cells after allogeneic stem cell transplantation (dated by TCRdb to between 2021 and 2023). Library construction relied on the immunoSEQ multiplex PCR assay. TCRdb stores this immuneACCESS table with in-frame sequences only. Part of the clones is absent; in the studies checked, under half of the shortfall reflects unresolved V genes, and no reason is known for the rest. The sample has over 25,000 clones on record, roughly 87% of them singletons. The ten largest account for less than 4.5% of the sample. According to the study, the label for this sample's time point signals: recipient (host-origin) PBMCs collected before allo-HCT. The input for sequencing was blood, taken before transplantation. Receptor source: a woman aged 18 to 50 who later had graft-versus-host disease after an allogeneic stem cell transplant.

The chain carries TRBV19 and TRBJ2-1; D is undetermined. Trimming removed 3 bases from V and 7 bases from J, with 13 bases in between. This CDR3 has 14 amino acids. Germline V gives CDR1 LNHDA, CDR2 SQIVND (reference sequence). The CDR3 is CASSMFRKVNEQFF. As DNA, the CDR3 is TGTGCCAGTAGTATGTTTCGGAAGGTGAATGAGCAGTTCTTC.

The V and J genes are TRBV12-3 or TRBV12-4 and TRBJ1-1; D perhaps matches TRBD1 (6 bases). Trimming cost V 5 bases and J 2 bases, with 9 bases left between them. The CDR3 is made up of 13 amino acids. The CDR3 protein is CASSVDSNTEAFF. CDR3 DNA sequence: TGTGCCAGCAGTGTGGACAGTAACACTGAAGCTTTCTTT.